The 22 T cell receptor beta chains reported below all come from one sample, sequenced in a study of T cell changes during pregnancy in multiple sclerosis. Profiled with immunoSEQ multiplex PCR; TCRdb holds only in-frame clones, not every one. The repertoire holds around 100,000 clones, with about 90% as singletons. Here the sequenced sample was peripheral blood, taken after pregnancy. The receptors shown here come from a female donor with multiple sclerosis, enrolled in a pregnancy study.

The CDR3 DNA reads TGTGCCAGCAGTGTTGGGGGGACTGGAAACACCATATATTTT. Its protein is CASSVGGTGNTIYF. The chain couples TRBV6-1 to TRBJ1-3; D possibly corresponds to TRBD1 (5 bases). The CDR3 sequence is 14 residues long. Germline CDR1 reads MNHNS; CDR2 reads SASEGT. The ends were cut back, 4 bases at V and 2 bases at J, with 9 bases in the middle.

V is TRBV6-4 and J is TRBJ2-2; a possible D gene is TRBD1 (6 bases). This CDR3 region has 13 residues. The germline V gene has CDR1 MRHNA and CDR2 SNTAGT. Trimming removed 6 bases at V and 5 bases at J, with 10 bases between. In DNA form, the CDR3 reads TGTGCCAGCAGACTCCAGGGGACCGGGGAGCTGTTTTTT. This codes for CASRLQGTGELFF.

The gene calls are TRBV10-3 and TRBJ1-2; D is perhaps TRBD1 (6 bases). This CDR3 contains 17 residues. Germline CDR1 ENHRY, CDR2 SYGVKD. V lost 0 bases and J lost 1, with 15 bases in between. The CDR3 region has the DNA TGTGCCATCAGTGAGTCTAGGGGGATAGTACTTAACTATGGCTACACCTTC. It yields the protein CAISESRGIVLNYGYTF.

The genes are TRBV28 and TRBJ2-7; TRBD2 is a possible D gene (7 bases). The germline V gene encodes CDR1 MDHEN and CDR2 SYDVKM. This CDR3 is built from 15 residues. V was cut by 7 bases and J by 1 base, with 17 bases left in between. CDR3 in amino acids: CASTSGGGGSYEQYF. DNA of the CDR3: TGTGCCAGCACCTCTGGGGGGGGCGGATCCTACGAGCAGTACTTC.

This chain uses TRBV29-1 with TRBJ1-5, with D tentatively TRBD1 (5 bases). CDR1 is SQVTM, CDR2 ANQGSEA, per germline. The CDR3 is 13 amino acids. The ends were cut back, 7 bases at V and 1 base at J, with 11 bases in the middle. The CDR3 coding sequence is TGCAGCGCCGCGGGGGACAGCAATCAGCCCCAGCATTTT. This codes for CSAAGDSNQPQHF. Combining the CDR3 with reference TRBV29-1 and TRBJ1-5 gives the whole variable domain SAVISQKPSRDICQRGTSLTIQCQVDSQVTMMFWYRQQPGQSLTLIATANQGSEATYESGFVIDKFPISRPNLTFSTLTVSNMSPEDSSIYLCSAAGDSNQPQHFGDGTRLSIL.

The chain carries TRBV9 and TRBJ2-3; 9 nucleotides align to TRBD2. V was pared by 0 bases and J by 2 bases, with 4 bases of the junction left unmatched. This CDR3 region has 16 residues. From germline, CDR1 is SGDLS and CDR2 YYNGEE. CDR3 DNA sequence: TGTGCCAGCAGCGTAGCTCTAGCGGGGTTCACAGATACGCAGTATTTT. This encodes CASSVALAGFTDTQYF.

As DNA, the CDR3 is TGTGCCAGCAGCTCTAGTCCTAGCGGGTACCAAGAGACCCAGTACTTC. Translating gives CASSSSPSGYQETQYF. This chain connects TRBV7-2 to TRBJ2-5, with 8 nucleotides matching TRBD2. The germline CDR1 and CDR2 sequences are SGHTA and FQGNSA. Trimming cost V 4 bases and J 0 bases; bases outside gene matches: 7. The CDR3 totals 16 residues.

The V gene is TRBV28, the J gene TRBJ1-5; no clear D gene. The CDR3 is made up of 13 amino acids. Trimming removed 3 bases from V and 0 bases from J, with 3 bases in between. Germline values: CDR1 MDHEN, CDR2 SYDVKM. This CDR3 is CASSFNSNQPQHF. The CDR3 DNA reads TGTGCCAGCAGTTTTAATAGCAATCAGCCCCAGCATTTT.

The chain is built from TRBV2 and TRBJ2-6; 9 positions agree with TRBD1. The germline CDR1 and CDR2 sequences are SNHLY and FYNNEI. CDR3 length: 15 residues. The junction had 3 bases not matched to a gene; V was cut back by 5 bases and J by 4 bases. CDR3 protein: CASSYRGQGANVLTF. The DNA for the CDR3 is TGTGCCAGCAGTTACAGGGGGCAAGGGGCCAACGTCCTGACTTTC.

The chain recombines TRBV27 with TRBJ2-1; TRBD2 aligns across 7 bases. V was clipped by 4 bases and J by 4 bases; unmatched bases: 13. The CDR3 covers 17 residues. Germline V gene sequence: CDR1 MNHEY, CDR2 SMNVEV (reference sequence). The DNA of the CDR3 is TGTGCCAGCAGTTCAGTGTCCAGCGGGGACCATTACAATGAGCAGTTCTTC. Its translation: CASSSVSSGDHYNEQFF.

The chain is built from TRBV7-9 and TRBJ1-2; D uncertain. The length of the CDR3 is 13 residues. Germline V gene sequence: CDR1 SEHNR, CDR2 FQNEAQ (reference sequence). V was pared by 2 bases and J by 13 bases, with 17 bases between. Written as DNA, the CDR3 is TGTGCCAGCAGCTTACGGGGTGAAGCTCCTAGCACCTTC. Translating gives CASSLRGEAPSTF.

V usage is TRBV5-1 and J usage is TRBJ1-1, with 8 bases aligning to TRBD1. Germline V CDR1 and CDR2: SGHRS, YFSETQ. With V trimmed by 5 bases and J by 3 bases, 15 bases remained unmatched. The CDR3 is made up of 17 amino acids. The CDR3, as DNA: TGCGCCAGCAGACCGGACAGGGCACTAAAATTGGACACTGAAGCTTTCTTT. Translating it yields CASRPDRALKLDTEAFF. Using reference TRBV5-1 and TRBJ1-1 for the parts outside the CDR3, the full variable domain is KAGVTQTPRYLIKTRGQQVTLSCSPISGHRSVSWYQQTPGQGLQFLFEYFSETQRNKGNFPGRFSGRQFSNSRSEMNVSTLELGDSALYLCASRPDRALKLDTEAFFGQGTRLTVV.

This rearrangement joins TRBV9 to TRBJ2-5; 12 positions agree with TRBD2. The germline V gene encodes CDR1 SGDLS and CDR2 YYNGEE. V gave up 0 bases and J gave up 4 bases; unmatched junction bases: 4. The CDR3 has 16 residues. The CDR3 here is CASSVVGTSGLETQYF. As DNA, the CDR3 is TGTGCCAGCAGCGTAGTAGGGACTAGCGGGTTAGAGACCCAGTACTTC.

The CDR3 spells CASSVGNGGAETQYF. CDR3 in DNA: TGTGCCAGCAGCGTAGGGAACGGGGGGGCGGAGACCCAGTACTTC. This chain connects TRBV9 to TRBJ2-5; 8 nucleotides line up with TRBD2. Germline V gene sequence: CDR1 SGDLS, CDR2 YYNGEE. The CDR3 has 15 residues. Trimming at V came to 0 bases and at J to 5 bases, leaving 6 bases not matched to a gene.

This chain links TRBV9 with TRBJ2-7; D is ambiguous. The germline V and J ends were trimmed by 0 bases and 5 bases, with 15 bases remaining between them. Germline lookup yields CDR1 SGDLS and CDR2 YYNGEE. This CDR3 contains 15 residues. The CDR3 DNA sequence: TGTGCCAGCAGCGTAGGAGGAAGTTCCGCCAACGAGCAGTACTTC. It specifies CASSVGGSSANEQYF. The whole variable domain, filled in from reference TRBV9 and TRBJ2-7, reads DSGVTQTPKHLITATGQRVTLRCSPRSGDLSVYWYQQSLDQGLQFLIQYYNGEERAKGNILERFSAQQFPDLHSELNLSSLELGDSALYFCASSVGGSSANEQYFGPGTRLTVT.

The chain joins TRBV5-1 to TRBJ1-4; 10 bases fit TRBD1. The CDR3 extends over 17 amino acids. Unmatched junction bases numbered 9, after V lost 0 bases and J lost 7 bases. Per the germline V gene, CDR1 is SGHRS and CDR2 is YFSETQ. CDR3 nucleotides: TGCGCCAGCAGCTTGGGGACAGGGGGATTGTCTGTTGAAAAACTGTTTTTT. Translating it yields CASSLGTGGLSVEKLFF. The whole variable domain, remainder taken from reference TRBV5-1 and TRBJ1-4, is KAGVTQTPRYLIKTRGQQVTLSCSPISGHRSVSWYQQTPGQGLQFLFEYFSETQRNKGNFPGRFSGRQFSNSRSEMNVSTLELGDSALYLCASSLGTGGLSVEKLFFGSGTQLSVL.

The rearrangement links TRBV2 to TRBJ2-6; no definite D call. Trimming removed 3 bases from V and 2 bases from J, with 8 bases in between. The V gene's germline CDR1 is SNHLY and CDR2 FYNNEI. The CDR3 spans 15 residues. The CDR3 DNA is TGTGCCAGCAGTGATTATCGGGCTGGGGCCAACGTCCTGACTTTC. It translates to CASSDYRAGANVLTF.

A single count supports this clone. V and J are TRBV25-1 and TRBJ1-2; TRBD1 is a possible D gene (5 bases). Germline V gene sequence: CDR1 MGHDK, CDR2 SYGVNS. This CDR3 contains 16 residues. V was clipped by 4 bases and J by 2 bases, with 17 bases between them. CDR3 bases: TGTGCCAGCAGTGGGTTAAAGGGGACTCTGAACTATGGCTACACCTTC. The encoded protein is CASSGLKGTLNYGYTF.

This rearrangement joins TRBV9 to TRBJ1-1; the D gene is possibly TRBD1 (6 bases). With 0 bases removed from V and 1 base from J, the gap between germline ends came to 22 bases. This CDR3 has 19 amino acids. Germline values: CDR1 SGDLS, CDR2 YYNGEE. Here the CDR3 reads CASSVGGTGGGHRNTEAFF. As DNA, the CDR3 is TGTGCCAGCAGCGTAGGGGGAACGGGTGGGGGACACAGGAACACTGAAGCTTTCTTT.

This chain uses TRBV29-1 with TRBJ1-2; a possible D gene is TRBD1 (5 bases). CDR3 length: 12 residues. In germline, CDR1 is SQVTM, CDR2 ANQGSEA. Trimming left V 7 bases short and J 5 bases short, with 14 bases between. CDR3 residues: CSALPTEYGYTF. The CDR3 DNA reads TGCAGCGCTCTACCGACAGAGTATGGCTACACCTTC.

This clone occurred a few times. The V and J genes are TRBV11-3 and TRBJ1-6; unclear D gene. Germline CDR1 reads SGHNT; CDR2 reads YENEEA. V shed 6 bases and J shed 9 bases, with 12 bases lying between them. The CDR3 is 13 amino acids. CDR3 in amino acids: CASSPSEGSPLHF. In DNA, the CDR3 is TGTGCCAGCAGTCCCAGCGAGGGTTCACCCCTCCACTTT.

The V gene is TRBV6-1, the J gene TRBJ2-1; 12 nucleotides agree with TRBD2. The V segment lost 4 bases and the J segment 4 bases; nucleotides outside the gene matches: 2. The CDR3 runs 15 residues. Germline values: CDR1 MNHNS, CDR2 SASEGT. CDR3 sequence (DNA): TGTGCCAGCAGTGCTCTAGCGGGAGGGTACAATGAGCAGTTCTTC. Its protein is CASSALAGGYNEQFF.